This is a list of T cell receptor beta chains from one sample in a study of T cells in Graves' hyperthyroidism and ophthalmopathy. TCRdb reanalysed the multiplex PCR reads using MiXCR and keeps one entry per CDR3 protein. The table lists 450,000 to 600,000 distinct CDR3 sequences, just under 20% of them singletons. The specimen sequenced was blood. The receptors were gathered from a middle-aged man with Graves' ophthalmopathy. The CDR3 runs from the conserved cysteine through the conserved F or W. D genes are given only for firm matches. Some rows have no size entry. The others give once, few or many, or a class for an expanded clone.

CDR3 protein: CASSLSTYSNQPQHF
CDR3 DNA: TGTGCCAGCAGTTTATCGACGTATAGCAATCAGCCCCAGCATTTT
J gene: TRBJ1-5
CDR3 length: 15
D gene: -
V gene: TRBV28
clone size: -

CDR3 protein: CASSLSLRTGGYTF
CDR3 DNA: TGTGCCAGCAGTTTAAGTCTACGGACAGGCGGCTACACCTTC
J gene: TRBJ1-2
CDR3 length: 14
D gene: TRBD1
V gene: TRBV12-3/TRBV12-4
clone size: -

CDR3 protein: CASSYGVAGGSQFF
CDR3 DNA: TGTGCCAGCAGTTACGGGGTAGCGGGGGGTTCGCAGTTCTTC
J gene: TRBJ2-1
CDR3 length: 14
D gene: TRBD2
V gene: TRBV6-5
clone size: few

CDR3 protein: CASSGTVTDTQYF
CDR3 DNA: TGTGCCAGTAGTGGTACAGTAACAGATACGCAGTATTTT
J gene: TRBJ2-3
CDR3 length: 13
D gene: -
V gene: TRBV19
clone size: few

CDR3 protein: CASSLARDRGKRDTEAFF
CDR3 DNA: TGTGCCAGCAGCTTAGCCCGGGACAGAGGAAAACGGGACACTGAAGCTTTCTTT
J gene: TRBJ1-1
CDR3 length: 18
D gene: TRBD1
V gene: TRBV11-3
clone size: many

CDR3 protein: CATSDLGEDTQYF
CDR3 DNA: TGTGCCACCAGTGATTTAGGGGAAGATACGCAGTATTTT
J gene: TRBJ2-3
CDR3 length: 13
D gene: -
V gene: TRBV24-1
clone size: many

CDR3 protein: CAWTTGQGVLAFF
CDR3 DNA: TGTGCCTGGACGACCGGACAGGGTGTTTTGGCTTTCTTT
J gene: TRBJ1-1
CDR3 length: 13
D gene: TRBD1
V gene: TRBV30
clone size: many

CDR3 protein: CASSAGGGVNTQYF
CDR3 DNA: TGTGCCAGCAGTGCTGGCGGGGGGGTGAATACGCAGTATTTT
J gene: TRBJ2-3
CDR3 length: 14
D gene: TRBD2
V gene: TRBV25-1
clone size: many

CDR3 protein: CASSGRLADNTGELFF
CDR3 DNA: TGTGCCAGCAGCGGCCGACTAGCGGATAACACCGGGGAGCTGTTTTTT
J gene: TRBJ2-2
CDR3 length: 16
D gene: TRBD2
V gene: TRBV9
clone size: -

CDR3 protein: CASKDSLGGYTF
CDR3 DNA: TGTGCCAGTAAGGACAGTCTGGGAGGCTACACCTTC
J gene: TRBJ1-2
CDR3 length: 12
D gene: -
V gene: TRBV19
clone size: -

CDR3 protein: CASSNSGGATGELFF
CDR3 DNA: TGTGCCAGTAGTAACAGCGGGGGGGCCACCGGGGAGCTGTTTTTT
J gene: TRBJ2-2
CDR3 length: 15
D gene: TRBD2
V gene: TRBV19
clone size: once

CDR3 protein: CASSQPGGHGYTF
CDR3 DNA: TGTGCCAGCAGCCAGCCCGGCGGGCATGGCTACACCTTC
J gene: TRBJ1-2
CDR3 length: 13
D gene: -
V gene: TRBV3-1
clone size: many

CDR3 protein: CASSLNRKNTEAFF
CDR3 DNA: TGTGCCAGCAGTTTAAATAGGAAGAACACTGAAGCTTTCTTT
J gene: TRBJ1-1
CDR3 length: 14
D gene: -
V gene: TRBV12-3/TRBV12-4
clone size: many

CDR3 protein: CSARKGGAGDTQYF
CDR3 DNA: TGCAGTGCTAGAAAGGGGGGGGCGGGAGATACGCAGTATTTT
J gene: TRBJ2-3
CDR3 length: 14
D gene: -
V gene: TRBV20-1
clone size: many

CDR3 protein: CASSPRGGGNTDTQYF
CDR3 DNA: TGTGCCAGCAGCCCCAGGGGCGGGGGGAACACAGATACGCAGTATTTT
J gene: TRBJ2-3
CDR3 length: 16
D gene: TRBD2
V gene: TRBV3-1
clone size: few

CDR3 protein: CSARSPESYEQYF
CDR3 DNA: TGCAGTGCTAGAAGCCCGGAGTCCTACGAGCAGTACTTC
J gene: TRBJ2-7
CDR3 length: 13
D gene: -
V gene: TRBV20-1
clone size: many

CDR3 protein: CASSLGRWGGKNTEAFF
CDR3 DNA: TGTGCCAGCAGTTTAGGAAGGTGGGGGGGGAAGAACACTGAAGCTTTCTTT
J gene: TRBJ1-1
CDR3 length: 17
D gene: -
V gene: TRBV12-3/TRBV12-4
clone size: few

CDR3 protein: CASGDLAGVSNEQFF
CDR3 DNA: TGTGCCAGCGGAGACCTGGCGGGAGTAAGTAATGAGCAGTTCTTC
J gene: TRBJ2-1
CDR3 length: 15
D gene: TRBD2
V gene: TRBV6-1
clone size: few

CDR3 protein: CASSETTGSGAQYF
CDR3 DNA: TGTGCCAGCAGTGAGACGACAGGGAGCGGGGCCCAGTACTTC
J gene: TRBJ2-5
CDR3 length: 14
D gene: -
V gene: TRBV2
clone size: few

CDR3 protein: CASSRQPFDPIPREQFF
CDR3 DNA: TGTGCCAGCAGTCGTCAACCGTTCGACCCAATCCCCCGTGAGCAGTTCTTC
J gene: TRBJ2-1
CDR3 length: 17
D gene: -
V gene: TRBV6-1
clone size: few

CDR3 protein: CASSERAGNQPQHF
CDR3 DNA: TGTGCCAGCAGTGAAAGGGCAGGCAATCAGCCCCAGCATTTT
J gene: TRBJ1-5
CDR3 length: 14
D gene: -
V gene: TRBV2
clone size: many

CDR3 protein: CASSLDQPGEQFF
CDR3 DNA: TGTGCCAGCAGCTTAGATCAGCCTGGTGAGCAGTTCTTC
J gene: TRBJ2-1
CDR3 length: 13
D gene: -
V gene: TRBV7-9
clone size: many

CDR3 protein: CASSPGQGALRAFF
CDR3 DNA: TGTGCCAGCAGCCCGGGACAGGGGGCTTTAAGAGCTTTCTTT
J gene: TRBJ1-1
CDR3 length: 14
D gene: TRBD1
V gene: TRBV12-3/TRBV12-4
clone size: -

CDR3 protein: CASSWGLAGPYNEQFF
CDR3 DNA: TGCGCCAGCAGCTGGGGACTAGCGGGCCCCTACAATGAGCAGTTCTTC
J gene: TRBJ2-1
CDR3 length: 16
D gene: TRBD2
V gene: TRBV5-1
clone size: -

CDR3 protein: CSAIRGQGGETQYF
CDR3 DNA: TGCAGTGCTATCAGGGGTCAGGGGGGGGAGACCCAGTACTTC
J gene: TRBJ2-5
CDR3 length: 14
D gene: -
V gene: TRBV20-1
clone size: few

CDR3 protein: CASSLRTF
CDR3 DNA: TGTGCCAGCAGCCTAAGGACCTTC
J gene: TRBJ1-2
CDR3 length: 8
D gene: -
V gene: TRBV11-2
clone size: -

CDR3 protein: CSAPTAPNEQFF
CDR3 DNA: TGCAGTGCTCCAACCGCTCCTAATGAGCAGTTCTTC
J gene: TRBJ2-1
CDR3 length: 12
D gene: -
V gene: TRBV20-1
clone size: -

CDR3 protein: CASSLGPGGYSEQFF
CDR3 DNA: TGTGCCAGCAGCTTGGGGCCGGGAGGGTATAGTGAGCAGTTCTTC
J gene: TRBJ2-1
CDR3 length: 15
D gene: TRBD2
V gene: TRBV27
clone size: few

CDR3 protein: CAWNQGGVTGELFF
CDR3 DNA: TGTGCCTGGAACCAGGGGGGGGTCACCGGGGAGCTGTTTTTT
J gene: TRBJ2-2
CDR3 length: 14
D gene: -
V gene: TRBV30
clone size: once

CDR3 protein: CASSARVNPGEYF
CDR3 DNA: TGTGCCAGCAGTGCGCGGGTCAACCCTGGGGAGTACTTC
J gene: TRBJ2-7
CDR3 length: 13
D gene: -
V gene: TRBV2
clone size: many

CDR3 protein: CASSYGGAPDTQYF
CDR3 DNA: TGTGCCAGCAGTTACGGCGGGGCCCCAGATACGCAGTATTTT
J gene: TRBJ2-3
CDR3 length: 14
D gene: -
V gene: TRBV6-2/TRBV6-3
clone size: few

CDR3 protein: CASSLAQGKNEQFF
CDR3 DNA: TGTGCCAGCAGTTTAGCGCAAGGGAAGAATGAGCAGTTCTTC
J gene: TRBJ2-1
CDR3 length: 14
D gene: -
V gene: TRBV12-3/TRBV12-4
clone size: few

CDR3 protein: CASSSPGQGGHEQYF
CDR3 DNA: TGTGCCAGCAGCTCCCCGGGACAGGGGGGGCACGAGCAGTACTTC
J gene: TRBJ2-7
CDR3 length: 15
D gene: TRBD1
V gene: TRBV11-2
clone size: many

CDR3 protein: CASTAGLKGYTF
CDR3 DNA: TGTGCCAGCACGGCAGGGTTGAAAGGCTACACCTTC
J gene: TRBJ1-2
CDR3 length: 12
D gene: -
V gene: TRBV7-9
clone size: -

CDR3 protein: CATRKDSDYGYTF
CDR3 DNA: TGCGCCACCCGGAAAGACTCCGACTATGGCTACACCTTC
J gene: TRBJ1-2
CDR3 length: 13
D gene: -
V gene: TRBV5-1
clone size: few

CDR3 protein: CASSVVGLAVYNEQFF
CDR3 DNA: TGTGCCAGCAGCGTCGTCGGACTAGCGGTCTACAATGAGCAGTTCTTC
J gene: TRBJ2-1
CDR3 length: 16
D gene: TRBD2
V gene: TRBV9
clone size: -

CDR3 protein: CASSLLQGWTDTQYF
CDR3 DNA: TGTGCCAGCAGTTTACTACAGGGGTGGACAGATACGCAGTATTTT
J gene: TRBJ2-3
CDR3 length: 15
D gene: TRBD1
V gene: TRBV28
clone size: many

CDR3 protein: CASSLTGQRGPGTDTQYF
CDR3 DNA: TGTGCCAGCAGCTTAACGGGACAGCGGGGGCCCGGGACAGATACGCAGTATTTT
J gene: TRBJ2-3
CDR3 length: 18
D gene: -
V gene: TRBV7-3
clone size: few

CDR3 protein: CASRPGQGGIQETQYF
CDR3 DNA: TGTGCCAGCAGACCTGGACAGGGAGGGATTCAAGAGACCCAGTACTTC
J gene: TRBJ2-5
CDR3 length: 16
D gene: -
V gene: TRBV28
clone size: many

CDR3 protein: CASSLLDRGNGYTF
CDR3 DNA: TGTGCCAGCAGTTTGCTCGACAGGGGAAATGGCTACACCTTC
J gene: TRBJ1-2
CDR3 length: 14
D gene: TRBD1
V gene: TRBV28
clone size: many

CDR3 protein: CASSWGKGGYEQYF
CDR3 DNA: TGTGCCAGCAGTTGGGGAAAGGGCGGCTACGAGCAGTACTTC
J gene: TRBJ2-7
CDR3 length: 14
D gene: -
V gene: TRBV6-1
clone size: many